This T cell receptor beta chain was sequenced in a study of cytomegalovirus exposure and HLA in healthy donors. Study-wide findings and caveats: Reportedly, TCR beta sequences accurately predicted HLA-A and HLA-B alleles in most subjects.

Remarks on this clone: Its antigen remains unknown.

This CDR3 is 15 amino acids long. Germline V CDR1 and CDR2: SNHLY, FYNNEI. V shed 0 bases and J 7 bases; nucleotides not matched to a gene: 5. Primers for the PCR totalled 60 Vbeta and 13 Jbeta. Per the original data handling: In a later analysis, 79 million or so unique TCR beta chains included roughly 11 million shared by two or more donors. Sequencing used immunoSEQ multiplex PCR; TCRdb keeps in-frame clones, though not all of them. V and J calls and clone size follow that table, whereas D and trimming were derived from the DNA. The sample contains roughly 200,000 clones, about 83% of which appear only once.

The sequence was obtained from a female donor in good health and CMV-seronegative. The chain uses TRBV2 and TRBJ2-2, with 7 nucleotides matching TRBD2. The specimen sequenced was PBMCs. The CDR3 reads CASSEAWGGDGELFF. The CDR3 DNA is TGTGCCAGCAGTGAAGCCTGGGGGGGGGACGGGGAGCTGTTTTTT. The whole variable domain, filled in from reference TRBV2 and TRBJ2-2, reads EPEVTQTPSHQVTQMGQEVILRCVPISNHLYFYWYRQILGQKVEFLVSFYNNEISEKSEIFDDQFSVERPDGSNFTLKIRSTKLEDSAMYFCASSEAWGGDGELFFGEGSRLTVL.